A single sample is the source of the 29 T cell receptor beta chains below, sequenced in a study of blood T cell repertoires in COVID-19. The table came from immunoSEQ multiplex PCR; TCRdb's copy has only in-frame clones and leaves some out. The table has fewer than 250,000 clones, more than 75% seen once. Sequencing was performed on peripheral blood. Receptors originate from a human donor in a cohort sampled during active COVID-19.

This clone was counted a single time. The CDR3 spells CASSLIAGGPCNEQFF. CDR3 coding DNA: TGTGCCAGCAGTCTAATAGCGGGAGGGCCATGTAATGAGCAGTTCTTC. The chain joins TRBV28 to TRBJ2-1, with 11 bases aligning to TRBD2. Germline loops: CDR1 MDHEN, CDR2 SYDVKM. This CDR3 region has 16 residues. The ends lost 5 bases at V and 7 bases at J; junction bases unmatched: 10.

V usage is TRBV5-5 and J usage is TRBJ2-5; a weak D match, TRBD1 (5 bases). This CDR3 spans 14 amino acids. Germline CDR1 and CDR2: SGHKS and YYEKEE (reference sequence). The V gene lost 5 bases and the J gene lost 5 bases, with 16 bases spanning the gap. The CDR3 reads CASRSLGQVETQYF. Written as DNA, the CDR3 is TGTGCCAGCAGATCGCTGGGGCAGGTCGAGACCCAGTACTTC.

The chain links TRBV13 to TRBJ2-7; 12 nucleotides line up with TRBD2. This CDR3 has 15 amino acids. Losses at the gene ends were 3 bases for V and 4 bases for J; bases not matched to a gene: 4. Germline V gene lookup returns CDR1 PRHDT and CDR2 FYEKMQ (reference sequence). CDR3 protein: CASSLGLAGPYEQYF. CDR3 DNA sequence: TGTGCCAGCAGCTTGGGACTAGCGGGTCCATACGAGCAGTACTTC.

This clone appeared a single time. J is TRBJ2-3 and V is TRBV29-1; 11 positions agree with TRBD2. CDR1 SQVTM and CDR2 ANQGSEA come from the germline V gene. This CDR3 has 15 residues. Unmatched junction bases numbered 1, after V lost 2 bases and J lost 0 bases. The CDR3 region has the DNA TGCAGCGTTGAAATAGCGGGGGGGAGCACAGATACGCAGTATTTT. This translates into CSVEIAGGSTDTQYF.

The chain employs TRBV6-5 and TRBJ1-5; 10 bases align to TRBD1. J lost 1 base, V lost 8 bases, and 5 bases had no gene match. The CDR3 extends over 15 amino acids. Germline V CDR1 and CDR2: MNHEY, SVGAGI. CDR3 bases: TGTGCCAGCTCTTGGGGACAGGGGAGCAATCAGCCCCAGCATTTT. Amino acids: CASSWGQGSNQPQHF.

The chain recombines TRBV28 with TRBJ2-2, with 8 bases aligning to TRBD1. The CDR3 runs 15 residues. V trimming: 2 bases; J trimming: 1 base; junction bases outside the gene matches: 0. Germline V gene data show CDR1 as MDHEN and CDR2 as SYDVKM. This CDR3 reads CASSLGTGNTGELFF. CDR3 coding DNA: TGTGCCAGCAGTTTAGGGACAGGGAACACCGGGGAGCTGTTTTTT.

The J gene is TRBJ2-1, the V gene TRBV28; 12 nucleotides align to TRBD2. The CDR3 extends over 15 amino acids. CDR1 and CDR2 from the germline V gene are MDHEN and SYDVKM. V lost 5 bases to trimming and J lost 5 bases; unmatched junction nucleotides: 4. This chain's CDR3 is CASSGLAGFNNEQFF. Here the CDR3 DNA reads TGTGCCAGCAGTGGACTAGCGGGATTTAACAATGAGCAGTTCTTC.

The rearrangement uses TRBV7-6 and TRBJ2-7; 7 bases match TRBD2. Germline lookup yields CDR1 SGHVS and CDR2 FNYEAQ. V trimming: 5 bases; J trimming: 0 bases; junction bases outside the gene matches: 7. The CDR3 runs 15 residues. The CDR3 nucleotides are TGTGCCAGCAGCGCGGTCGGGACTACCTCCTACGAGCAGTACTTC. The encoded protein is CASSAVGTTSYEQYF.

Only a few counts were recorded for this clone. The V and J genes are TRBV9 and TRBJ2-7; possible D gene TRBD2, 6 bases. The germline V and J ends were trimmed by 1 base and 0 bases, with 11 bases remaining between them. Per the germline V gene, CDR1 is SGDLS and CDR2 is YYNGEE. The CDR3 sequence is 15 residues long. The DNA for the CDR3 is TGTGCCAGCAGCGTATCCCCCGGGGGCTCCTACGAGCAGTACTTC. Residues: CASSVSPGGSYEQYF.

The J gene is TRBJ2-1, the V gene TRBV14; 7 nucleotides match TRBD1. The V segment lost 3 bases and the J segment 2 bases; nucleotides outside the gene matches: 7. Germline CDR1 SGHDN, CDR2 FVKESK. This CDR3 has 16 amino acids. The CDR3 coding sequence is TGTGCCAGCAGCCAGAACTGGGACAGCCCCTACAATGAGCAGTTCTTC. This encodes CASSQNWDSPYNEQFF.

The V and J genes are TRBV10-3 and TRBJ2-5; TRBD1 aligns across 10 bases. The V gene's germline CDR1 is ENHRY and CDR2 SYGVKD. The J segment lost 5 bases and the V segment lost 0 bases, leaving 9 bases of the junction unmatched. The CDR3 is made up of 17 amino acids. The CDR3 loop reads CAISESGPGTGVETQYF. The CDR3 nucleotides read TGTGCCATCAGTGAGTCGGGCCCTGGGACAGGGGTTGAGACCCAGTACTTC.

The rearrangement uses TRBV6-5 and TRBJ2-7; D call uncertain. This CDR3 is built from 13 residues. V lost 0 bases and J lost 4, with 7 bases in between. Germline V gives CDR1 MNHEY, CDR2 SVGAGI. The CDR3 spells CASSYSIGYEQYF. CDR3 in DNA: TGTGCCAGCAGTTACTCGATCGGGTACGAGCAGTACTTC.

This chain links TRBV7-2 with TRBJ2-1; TRBD2 matches at 7 bases. This CDR3 region has 16 residues. V shed 6 bases and J 1 base; nucleotides not matched to a gene: 9. Germline V gene lookup returns CDR1 SGHTA and CDR2 FQGNSA. The CDR3 coding sequence is TGTGCCAGCAGGGGGGGGATGGCGGGGTCCTACAATGAGCAGTTCTTC. Residues: CASRGGMAGSYNEQFF.

The V call is TRBV18, the J call TRBJ1-4, with 7 bases identical to TRBD1. This CDR3 comprises 14 residues. V lost 3 bases to trimming and J lost 7 bases; unmatched junction nucleotides: 5. The germline V gene has CDR1 KGHSH and CDR2 LQKENI. This CDR3 is CASSPRGIGEKLFF. The CDR3 DNA sequence: TGTGCCAGCTCACCCAGGGGGATAGGTGAAAAACTGTTTTTT.

The V gene is TRBV27, the J gene TRBJ1-5; TRBD1 agrees at 9 bases. This CDR3 is 15 amino acids long. Germline loops: CDR1 MNHEY, CDR2 SMNVEV (reference sequence). V was pared by 6 bases and J by 2 bases, with 5 bases of the junction left unmatched. CDR3 in DNA: TGTGCCAGCAGACCGAGACAGGGGGGCAATCAGCCCCAGCATTTT. This sequence encodes CASRPRQGGNQPQHF.

V and J are TRBV28 and TRBJ1-3; D is uncertain. Trimming left V 3 bases short and J 1 base short, with 10 bases between. This CDR3 is built from 15 residues. CDR1 MDHEN and CDR2 SYDVKM come from the germline V gene. The DNA of the CDR3 is TGTGCCAGCAGTTTCCCCGCCGGTTCTGGAAACACCATATATTTT. Translation gives CASSFPAGSGNTIYF.

This chain connects TRBV27 to TRBJ1-5; 11 bases line up with TRBD1. Per the germline V gene, CDR1 is MNHEY and CDR2 is SMNVEV (reference sequence). The CDR3 consists of 15 residues. With 8 bases clipped from V and 6 bases from J, the junction kept 9 bases outside the gene matches. CDR3 sequence: CASRSDRGHGQPQHF. The CDR3, as DNA: TGTGCCAGCCGATCGGACAGGGGGCATGGTCAGCCCCAGCATTTT.

This clone was counted once. V is TRBV6-1 and J is TRBJ2-5, with 8 bases that match TRBD2. Germline values: CDR1 MNHNS, CDR2 SASEGT. This CDR3 spans 16 amino acids. With 2 bases clipped from V and 1 base from J, the junction kept 6 bases outside the gene matches. CDR3 nucleotides: TGTGCCAGCAGTGAAACCCCAGCGGGGGCCCAAGAGACCCAGTACTTC. It is translated as CASSETPAGAQETQYF.

The DNA of the CDR3 is TGTGCCACCAGTGACAACTTGAGGGGGGGAGAGACCCAGTACTTC. This gives the protein CATSDNLRGGETQYF. V is TRBV24-1 and J is TRBJ2-5; D is possibly TRBD2 (7 bases). CDR3 length equals 15 residues. The V end lost 4 bases, the J end lost 4 bases, and 15 bases lay between the germline ends. Germline assignment: CDR1 KGHDR and CDR2 SFDVKD.

The chain joins TRBV19 to TRBJ1-1; D gene ambiguous. The V end was cut by 10 bases, the J end by 2 bases, with 20 bases between. Germline CDR1 reads LNHDA; CDR2 reads SQIVND (reference sequence). The CDR3 is 15 residues long. CDR3 loop: CATSGRVRRNTEAFF. The CDR3 region has the DNA TGTGCCACCTCTGGTCGGGTCAGAAGAAACACTGAAGCTTTCTTT. Complete variable domain (other parts from reference TRBV19 and TRBJ1-1): DGGITQSPKYLFRKEGQNVTLSCEQNLNHDAMYWYRQDPGQGLRLIYYSQIVNDFQKGDIAEGYSVSREKKESFPLTVTSAQKNPTAFYLCATSGRVRRNTEAFFGQGTRLTVV.

The chain couples TRBV7-2 to TRBJ2-7; D call uncertain. The CDR3 totals 13 residues. The germline gives CDR1 SGHTA, CDR2 FQGNSA. Trimming took off 5 bases at V and 1 base at J, with 9 bases between the two ends. CDR3 protein: CASSATDSYEQYF. The CDR3 DNA follows: TGTGCCAGCAGCGCTACAGATTCCTACGAGCAGTACTTC.

This chain uses TRBV4-3 with TRBJ2-5; 8 positions match TRBD2. The length of the CDR3 is 16 residues. The trim removed 3 bases at V and 4 bases at J, leaving 10 bases unmatched. Germline-derived CDR1 and CDR2 are LGHNA and YSLEER. The CDR3 bases are TGCGCCAGCAGCCACTACTTAAGCGGGGGAAGAGAGACCCAGTACTTC. Amino acid sequence: CASSHYLSGGRETQYF.

The chain carries TRBV9 and TRBJ2-1; D gene uncertain. Per the germline V gene, CDR1 is SGDLS and CDR2 is YYNGEE. Trimming took 0 bases from V and 8 from J, leaving 12 bases between them. This CDR3 is built from 14 residues. In nucleotides, the CDR3 is TGTGCCAGCAGCGTAGATGTGCTAGTATATGAGCAGTTCTTC. It translates to CASSVDVLVYEQFF.

The rearrangement joins TRBV30 to TRBJ2-2, with D perhaps TRBD2 (5 bases). Germline-derived CDR1 and CDR2 are GTSNPN and SVGIG (reference sequence). V was clipped by 4 bases and J by 1 base, with 13 bases between them. The CDR3 length is 15 residues. CDR3 nucleotides: TGTGCCTGGACTCCTGAGAGCGGGAACACCGGGGAGCTGTTTTTT. It encodes CAWTPESGNTGELFF.

The chain employs TRBV7-2 and TRBJ1-2; 7 bases fit TRBD1. After removal of 4 bases from V and 1 base from J, the junction contained 6 bases not matched to a gene. The CDR3 has 15 amino acids. The germline CDR1 and CDR2 sequences are SGHTA and FQGNSA. DNA of the CDR3: TGTGCCAGCAGCTATTGGGACAGCTTTAACTATGGCTACACCTTC. Protein: CASSYWDSFNYGYTF.

V is TRBV4-3 and J is TRBJ1-3; D might be TRBD1 (6 bases). The V gene's germline CDR1 is LGHNA and CDR2 YSLEER. The CDR3 contains 16 residues. The V end was cut by 3 bases, the J end by 0 bases, with 12 bases between. The CDR3 region is CASSQIGGISGNTIYF. The CDR3 DNA follows: TGCGCCAGCAGCCAGATAGGGGGTATCTCTGGAAACACCATATATTTT.

The chain recombines TRBV15 with TRBJ1-4; TRBD1 matches at 11 bases. V dropped 1 base and J dropped 7; count of bases not matched to a gene: 5. The CDR3 runs 16 residues. The germline gives CDR1 LNHNV, CDR2 YYDKDF (reference sequence). The CDR3 region has the DNA TGTGCCACCAGCAGAGTCCCGGGACAGGGGGGTGAAAAACTGTTTTTT. Its translation: CATSRVPGQGGEKLFF.

The chain carries TRBV15 and TRBJ1-2; TRBD1 aligns across 12 bases. Germline CDR1 is LNHNV and CDR2 is YYDKDF (reference sequence). The V segment lost 0 bases and the J segment 4 bases; nucleotides outside the gene matches: 3. The CDR3 has 16 amino acids. The CDR3 loop reads CATSREGQGASYGYTF. CDR3 sequence (DNA): TGTGCCACCAGCAGAGAGGGACAGGGGGCCAGCTATGGCTACACCTTC.

The chain employs TRBV3-1 (or the pseudogene TRBV3-2) and TRBJ1-4; D gene ambiguous. The germline gives CDR1 LGHDT, CDR2 YNNKEL (reference sequence). Trimming pared 4 bases from V and 6 bases from J, leaving 12 bases between. The CDR3 covers 14 residues. CDR3 residues: CASSPVNADEKLFF. The CDR3 DNA reads as TGTGCCAGCAGCCCTGTAAACGCGGATGAAAAACTGTTTTTT.